The clone carrying this T cell receptor beta chain was seen repeatedly, ten times or more. What it binds is not known. The CDR3 end lies 3 residues beyond the end of the read and is filled in from the germline J gene. TCRdb's table, derived via immunoSEQ multiplex PCR, lists solely in-frame clones and lacks some. The sample has 51,000 or so clones, none seen only once; the top ten hold around 2%. CDR1 and CDR2 from the germline V gene are DFQATT and SNEGSKA (reference sequence). Trimming took off 3 bases at V and 9 bases at J, with 15 bases between the two ends. CDR3 length equals 13 residues. The entry originates in a study of T cell clonality in common variable immunodeficiency. Study-wide findings and caveats: Fewer deletions and N-nucleotide insertions were reportedly seen in common variable immunodeficiency TCR beta sequences. Fewer TCRbeta clones were shared among CVID subjects than controls.

The sequence was collected from a person aged 18-70 years in good health. Sequencing was done on a sample of peripheral blood mononuclear cells. The chain recombines TRBV20-1 with TRBJ1-5, with D possibly TRBD1 on 5 matching bases. CDR3: CSARETVSPPQHF. CDR3 bases read: TGCAGTGCTAGGGAGACAGTAAGTCCGCCC.